The 11 T cell receptor beta chains in this list originate from one sample, sequenced in a study of Graves' ophthalmopathy and Graves' hyperthyroidism. The study amplified TCR beta CDR3 regions using RNA transcripts. RT-PCR with HTBI primers came first, then second-round multiplex PCR. TCRdb reanalysed the multiplex PCR reads using MiXCR and keeps one entry per CDR3 protein. The sample records 350,000 to 400,000 distinct CDR3 sequences, 15% being singletons. Sequencing used peripheral blood. The origin of the receptors is a woman under 30 with stable Graves' hyperthyroidism.

This chain connects TRBV12-3 or TRBV12-4 to TRBJ2-7, with 10 nucleotides matching TRBD1. The junction had 13 bases not matched to a gene; V was cut back by 6 bases and J by 5 bases. The CDR3 runs 16 residues. This CDR3 is CASSLSGTGAGNEQYF. CDR3 DNA: TGTGCCAGCAGCTTATCCGGGACAGGGGCGGGGAACGAGCAGTACTTC.

This clonotype was counted at least ten times. This rearrangement joins TRBV7-8 to TRBJ2-5; the match to TRBD1 covers 8 bases. The germline gives CDR1 SGHVS, CDR2 FQNEAQ. The CDR3 sequence is 14 residues long. Unmatched junction bases numbered 5, after V lost 5 bases and J lost 3 bases. This chain's CDR3 is CASSDRTGKETQYF. Here the CDR3 DNA reads TGTGCCAGCAGCGATAGGACAGGGAAAGAGACCCAGTACTTC. Looking up the rest from reference TRBV7-8 and TRBJ2-5 gives the full variable domain: GAGVSQSPRYKVAKRGQDVALRCDPISGHVSLFWYQQALGQGPEFLTYFQNEAQLDKSGLPSDRFFAERPEGSVSTLKIQRTQQEDSAVYLCASSDRTGKETQYFGPGTRLLVL.

This clonotype was observed at least ten times. The CDR3 nucleotides are TGTGCCAGCAGCCCCCTGAGTGGGGGGGAGACCCAGTACTTC. This encodes CASSPLSGGETQYF. The V and J genes are TRBV11-2 and TRBJ2-5, with D possibly TRBD2 on 6 matching bases. From germline, CDR1 is SGHAT and CDR2 FQNNGV. The V end lost 5 bases, the J end lost 5 bases, and 15 bases lay between the germline ends. The CDR3 length is 14 residues.

This clonotype has just a few counts. This chain uses TRBV5-1 with TRBJ1-1, with D uncertain. This CDR3 region has 15 residues. Germline assignment: CDR1 SGHRS and CDR2 YFSETQ. Trimming stripped 5 bases from V and 4 bases from J, with 18 bases between. The CDR3 DNA is TGCGCCAGCAGGATAAGTTTCTTAGGGTTCACTGAAGCTTTCTTT. Protein sequence: CASRISFLGFTEAFF.

This clonotype was detected many times. A read error is possible here, since a much larger clone lies one base away. This chain uses TRBV12-3 or TRBV12-4 with TRBJ1-6, with D possibly matching TRBD1 (5 bases). The CDR3 sequence is 15 residues long. The DNA for the CDR3 is TGTGCCAGCAGACCGGGACGGTCGATAGGCTCACACCTCCACTTT. Translating gives CASRPGRSIGSHLHF.

V gene TRBV3-1 combines with J gene TRBJ2-4; D might be TRBD1 (6 bases). CDR3 length: 15 amino acids. Germline CDR1 is LGHDT and CDR2 is YNNKEL (reference sequence). The germline V and J ends were trimmed by 0 bases and 1 base, with 7 bases remaining between them. The CDR3 is CASSQDRGAKNIQYF. The CDR3 DNA follows: TGTGCCAGCAGCCAAGACAGGGGCGCCAAAAACATTCAGTACTTC.

This clonotype was recorded many times. This chain links TRBV12-3 or TRBV12-4 with TRBJ2-7; D is uncertain. The CDR3 is made up of 11 amino acids. V dropped 1 base and J dropped 6 bases, with 4 bases sitting between them. CDR3 region: CASSLEVEQYF. CDR3 nucleotide sequence: TGTGCCAGCAGTTTAGAGGTCGAGCAGTACTTC.

On this clonotype itself: Compared with germline, one end of the junction differs, possibly owing to a read error. The V call is TRBV18, the J call TRBJ2-2, with a possible D match to TRBD2 (5 bases). The CDR3 has 13 residues. CDR1 is KGHSH and CDR2 is LQKENI in the germline V gene. The CDR3 nucleotides are TGTGCCAGCTCACCAACGAACACCGGGGAGCTGTGTTTT. It yields the protein CASSPTNTGELCF.

This clonotype was counted many times. V is TRBV20-1 and J is TRBJ1-2; D is perhaps TRBD1 (5 bases). Germline CDR1 reads DFQATT; CDR2 reads SNEGSKA (reference sequence). The germline V and J ends were trimmed by 0 bases and 3 bases, with 11 bases remaining between them. CDR3 length: 14 residues. This CDR3 reads CSARDRSGHYGYTF. The CDR3 nucleotides read TGCAGTGCTAGAGATCGTTCGGGGCACTATGGCTACACCTTC.

This clonotype qualifies as medium-sized (0.01 to 0.1%). CDR3 nucleotides: TGTGCCAGCAGCTTAAGGCCAAATGAACAAGAGACCCAGTACTTC. Its translation is CASSLRPNEQETQYF. The gene calls are TRBV7-8 and TRBJ2-5; D call uncertain. V lost 2 bases and J 2 bases, leaving 12 bases between the germline ends. This CDR3 comprises 15 residues. Germline values: CDR1 SGHVS, CDR2 FQNEAQ.

This clonotype was counted many times. The chain employs TRBV7-2 and TRBJ1-1, with 10 nucleotides matching TRBD1. The V segment lost 2 bases and the J segment 5 bases; nucleotides outside the gene matches: 8. The V gene's germline CDR1 is SGHTA and CDR2 FQGNSA. The CDR3 contains 16 residues. The CDR3 is CASSLPTRQGATEAFF. The CDR3 nucleotides are TGTGCCAGCAGCTTACCGACGAGACAGGGGGCAACTGAAGCTTTCTTT.